Listed below are T cell receptor beta chains from one sample, sequenced in a study of PD-1 blockade in mismatch repair-deficient tumors. Sequencing was performed with immunoSEQ multiplex PCR; in TCRdb, only in-frame clones are kept and a portion is missing. Of roughly 15,000 clones listed, roughly 80% are singletons. Material: PBMCs, obtained before pembrolizumab treatment. All receptors come from an adult with mismatch repair-deficient cancer. CDR3s include the opening cysteine and the closing phenylalanine or tryptophan. D genes are given only for firm matches. A row's size may be missing; if present it is once, few, many or a size class.

>TRBJ2-1|NA|13|NA|TRBV4-1
CASSPVVVQPQFF
TGCGCCAGCAGTCCGGTGGTTGTCCAACCGCAGTTCTTC
>TRBJ2-5|NA|15|NA|TRBV7-8
CASSLILGLQETQYF
TGTGCCAGCAGCTTAATACTGGGACTTCAAGAGACCCAGTACTTC
>TRBJ1-2|TRBD1|14|NA|TRBV27
CASPRTGRNYGYTF
TGTGCCAGCCCAAGGACAGGGAGAAACTATGGCTACACCTTC
>TRBJ2-5|TRBD2|16|NA|TRBV9
CASSVASGTPRETQYF
TGTGCCAGCAGCGTAGCTAGCGGGACCCCGCGAGAGACCCAGTACTTC
>TRBJ2-3|TRBD2|16|NA|TRBV7-2
CASSLAGLAYTDTQYF
TGTGCCAGCAGCTTAGCGGGACTAGCGTACACAGATACGCAGTATTTT
>TRBJ1-1|NA|15|once|TRBV10-1
CASSDYALGNTEAFF
TGCGCCAGCAGTGATTATGCCCTCGGGAACACTGAAGCTTTCTTT
>TRBJ2-1|TRBD2|19|NA|TRBV5-4
CASSPWTRGRLSSYNEQFF
TGTGCCAGCAGCCCGTGGACTCGCGGGAGGTTAAGCTCCTACAATGAGCAGTTCTTC
>TRBJ1-4|NA|15|NA|TRBV5-1
CASSLGGSANEKLFF
TGCGCCAGCAGCTTGGGGGGCTCGGCTAATGAAAAACTGTTTTTT
>TRBJ2-1|NA|14|NA|TRBV28
CASSTPPGVGEQFF
TGTGCCAGCAGTACCCCCCCTGGGGTAGGTGAGCAGTTCTTC
>TRBJ2-2|NA|14|NA|TRBV7-2
CASKAGGNTGELFF
TGTGCCAGCAAGGCCGGAGGAAACACCGGGGAGCTGTTTTTT
>TRBJ2-3|TRBD2|16|NA|TRBV5-1
CASSLGPSGSTDTQYF
TGCGCCAGCAGCTTGGGGCCTAGCGGGAGCACAGATACGCAGTATTTT
>TRBJ2-7|NA|15|NA|TRBV30
CAWSVPIGLMNEQYF
TGTGCCTGGAGTGTACCCATAGGGCTGATGAACGAGCAGTACTTC
>TRBJ2-7|NA|14|once|TRBV6-7
CASSEDGSVYEQYF
TGTGCCAGCAGTGAAGACGGATCCGTTTACGAGCAGTACTTC
>TRBJ2-5|NA|12|NA|TRBV21-1
CASSKGTETQYF
TGTGCCAGCAGCAAGGGGACTGAGACCCAGTACTTC
>TRBJ1-5|NA|15|NA|TRBV10-3
CAISEVLDDNQPQHF
TGTGCCATCAGTGAGGTCCTGGATGACAATCAGCCCCAGCATTTT
>TRBJ2-1|NA|14|NA|TRBV30
CAWSPGRRYNEQFF
TGTGCCTGGAGTCCGGGACGTAGATACAATGAGCAGTTCTTC
>TRBJ2-5|TRBD1|13|NA|TRBV10-3
CATASDRVGTQYF
TGTGCCACTGCCTCGGACAGGGTCGGGACCCAGTACTTC
>TRBJ2-5|NA|14|NA|TRBV4-1
CASSQETGQETQYF
TGCGCCAGCAGCCAAGAAACAGGGCAAGAGACCCAGTACTTC
>TRBJ2-1|NA|13|NA|TRBV6-1
CASSPDLYNEQFF
TGTGCCAGCAGCCCGGACTTGTACAATGAGCAGTTCTTC
>TRBJ1-4|NA|13|NA|TRBV16
CASSQSRVQKLFF
TGTGCCAGCAGCCAATCGAGGGTGCAAAAACTGTTTTTT
>TRBJ1-3|NA|16|NA|TRBV28
CASRGPVSSSGNTIYF
TGTGCCAGCAGAGGGCCAGTCTCAAGTTCTGGAAACACCATATATTTT
>TRBJ1-4|NA|16|NA|TRBV11-1
CASSLGGRGSNEKLFF
TGTGCCAGCAGCTTGGGGGGTCGGGGGTCTAATGAAAAACTGTTTTTT
>TRBJ2-5|NA|15|once|TRBV2
CASSEEMGAQETQYF
TGTGCCAGCAGTGAAGAGATGGGCGCCCAAGAGACCCAGTACTTC
>TRBJ1-1|TRBD1|16|NA|TRBV12-5
CASGLVVGGQPAEAFF
TGTGCTAGTGGTTTGGTGGTGGGGGGACAGCCCGCTGAAGCTTTCTTT
>TRBJ2-7|NA|16|few|TRBV12-5
CASGLVIGQETYEQYF
TGTGCTAGTGGTTTGGTAATTGGGCAGGAAACCTACGAGCAGTACTTC
>TRBJ2-5|NA|14|NA|TRBV5-6
CASSLVSAVETQYF
TGTGCCAGCAGCTTGGTTAGCGCGGTAGAGACCCAGTACTTC
>TRBJ2-7|NA|15|NA|TRBV5-6
CASSLEVARQVEQYF
TGTGCCAGCAGCTTGGAAGTAGCGAGACAAGTAGAGCAGTACTTC
>TRBJ2-2|NA|15|NA|TRBV29-1
CSVGGGLANTGELFF
TGCAGCGTTGGGGGGGGGCTGGCGAACACCGGGGAGCTGTTTTTT
>TRBJ2-1|TRBD2|14|NA|TRBV30
CAWGLAGGYNEQFF
TGTGCCTGGGGCCTAGCGGGAGGGTACAATGAGCAGTTCTTC
>TRBJ2-3|TRBD2|15|few|TRBV18
CASSPPASGPDTQYF
TGTGCCAGCTCACCACCGGCTAGCGGGCCAGATACGCAGTATTTT
>TRBJ1-5|TRBD1|15|NA|TRBV6-1
CASRGTGMNNQPQHF
TGTGCCAGCAGGGGGACAGGGATGAACAATCAGCCCCAGCATTTT
>TRBJ2-7|TRBD1|15|few|TRBV7-9
CASSPETGKPYEQYF
TGTGCCAGCAGCCCAGAGACAGGGAAACCCTACGAGCAGTACTTC
>TRBJ1-2|NA|12|NA|TRBV29-1
CSVEFGAGGYTF
TGCAGCGTTGAATTTGGGGCGGGTGGCTACACCTTC
>TRBJ2-3|NA|12|NA|TRBV5-1
CASSFTGDTQYF
TGCGCCAGCAGCTTCACTGGGGATACGCAGTATTTT
>TRBJ1-5|TRBD1|15|NA|TRBV15
CATSRPTGRVQPQHF
TGTGCCACCAGCAGACCGACAGGGAGGGTTCAGCCCCAGCATTTT
>TRBJ1-4|NA|13|NA|TRBV2
CASSISQDEKLFF
TGTGCCAGCAGTATAAGTCAAGATGAAAAACTGTTTTTT
>TRBJ2-3|NA|13|once|TRBV11-3
CASSLGSSDTQYF
TGTGCCAGCAGCTTAGGCTCATCAGATACGCAGTATTTT
>TRBJ2-1|TRBD2|12|NA|TRBV9
CASTQREGEQFF
TGTGCCAGCACCCAGCGGGAAGGTGAGCAGTTCTTC
>TRBJ1-4|NA|14|NA|TRBV5-6
CASSTTRGGEKLFF
TGTGCCAGCAGCACCACGAGGGGGGGTGAAAAACTGTTTTTT
>TRBJ2-7|NA|14|NA|TRBV18
CASSRPGVTYEQYF
TGTGCCAGCTCACGGCCGGGAGTAACATACGAGCAGTACTTC
>TRBJ2-6|TRBD1|19|NA|TRBV4-1
CASSQVAGQGSTGANVLTF
TGCGCCAGCAGCCAAGTTGCGGGACAGGGGTCGACTGGGGCCAACGTCCTGACTTTC
>TRBJ1-2|NA|13|once|TRBV29-1
CSVEGLPPYGYTF
TGCAGCGTTGAAGGGCTGCCCCCCTATGGCTACACCTTC
>TRBJ2-1|TRBD1|15|NA|TRBV6-4
CASSERTGGYNEQFF
TGTGCCAGCAGTGAGAGGACAGGGGGCTACAATGAGCAGTTCTTC
>TRBJ2-3|NA|15|NA|TRBV12-5
CASGFILGTTDTQYF
TGTGCTAGTGGTTTCATCCTAGGCACCACAGATACGCAGTATTTT
>TRBJ2-1|TRBD2|15|NA|TRBV5-1
CASSVLAGGRNEQFF
TGCGCCAGCAGCGTACTAGCGGGAGGGCGGAATGAGCAGTTCTTC
>TRBJ1-1|NA|15|NA|TRBV5-1
CASSWRGTSDTEAFF
TGCGCCAGCAGCTGGCGCGGGACATCCGACACTGAAGCTTTCTTT
>TRBJ2-3|NA|15|NA|TRBV19
CASSMGRIVTDTQYF
TGTGCCAGTAGTATGGGCAGGATCGTCACAGATACGCAGTATTTT
>TRBJ2-7|TRBD2|14|NA|TRBV9
CASSRKREGYEQYF
TGTGCCAGCAGCCGTAAGCGGGAGGGCTACGAGCAGTACTTC
>TRBJ1-1|TRBD1|14|NA|TRBV5-1
CASSSGQLNTEAFF
TGCGCCAGCAGCTCGGGACAGTTGAACACTGAAGCTTTCTTT
>TRBJ2-3|TRBD2|11|NA|TRBV29-1
CSVDRTSRQYF
TGCAGCGTTGACCGGACTAGCCGGCAGTATTTT
>TRBJ2-7|NA|14|NA|TRBV6-5
CASSSPQGSYEQYF
TGTGCCAGCAGTTCGCCACAGGGTTCCTACGAGCAGTACTTC